The following is a TCR beta chain sequence with its context. Its target is not known. This sample is part of a study of molecular identifiers for immune sequencing clone quantification. Study-level background: Split five ways in replicates, RNA from roughly 20,000 or 100,000 naive CD8 cells had four portions sequenced. Broader study findings: Clone sizes could be underestimated for highly expanded clones when identical TCR molecules share a barcode. Effector cells had over 99% of their molecules in clones above 20 RNA copies, while naive cells had under 1%.

TCRdb reanalysed the PCR reads using MiXCR and keeps one entry per CDR3 protein. The sample records roughly 50,000 distinct CDR3 sequences, roughly 36% being singletons. V shed 4 bases and J 8 bases; nucleotides not matched to a gene: 8. This CDR3 is 15 amino acids long. Germline loops: CDR1 SGHRS, CDR2 YFSETQ. Sorting captured naive CD8 T cells as CD8+CD4-CCR7+CD45RA+. This receptor was taken from a human donor in good health. Some libraries in this study had Jurkat cell RNA spiked in. The rearrangement joins TRBV5-1 to TRBJ2-1, with TRBD1 identical over 11 bases. The sequencing input was naive CD8+ T cells from blood, with Jurkat cell RNA spiked in. Subset meaning: FACS-sorted CD8+CD4-CCR7+CD45RA+ naive T cells. In DNA form, the CDR3 reads TGCGCCAGCAGCGCCCGGGACAGGGGGATCGATGAGCAGTTCTTC. It encodes CASSARDRGIDEQFF.